Listed below are T cell receptor beta chains from one sample, sequenced in a study of blood T cell repertoires in COVID-19. Clones were sequenced by immunoSEQ multiplex PCR, and TCRdb holds only the in-frame ones, with some missing. The sample shows roughly 120,000 clones, 70% to 85% of them seen only once. Sequencing input: peripheral blood. Every receptor here comes from a human donor with acute or convalescent COVID-19. The donor label of this sample is uncertain. CDR3s include the opening cysteine and the closing phenylalanine or tryptophan. A D gene is named only where the DNA matches it firmly. Some rows mark clone size as missing; the rest say once, few, many or name a class of expanded clone.

j_gene: TRBJ2-1; abundance: NA; d_gene: TRBD2; v_gene: TRBV10-3; CDR3nt: TGTGCCATCAGCTCGGGACTAGCGGGGGGTTGGGGTGAGCAGTTCTTC; CDR3aa: CAISSGLAGGWGEQFF
j_gene: TRBJ1-3; abundance: few; d_gene: NA; v_gene: TRBV6-5; CDR3nt: TGTGCCAGCAGTAGGGACTCTCTCTCTGGAAACACCATATATTTT; CDR3aa: CASSRDSLSGNTIYF
j_gene: TRBJ2-3; abundance: NA; d_gene: NA; v_gene: TRBV7-2; CDR3nt: TGTGCCAGCAGCTTACACGGGGGGGACAGAGCCCCTAGCACAGATACGCAGTATTTT; CDR3aa: CASSLHGGDRAPSTDTQYF
j_gene: TRBJ2-5; abundance: few; d_gene: TRBD2; v_gene: TRBV28; CDR3nt: TGTGCCAGCAGCTGGGGGCGGGGGGGCCAAGAGACCCAGTACTTC; CDR3aa: CASSWGRGGQETQYF
j_gene: TRBJ1-6; abundance: NA; d_gene: NA; v_gene: TRBV10-3; CDR3nt: TGTGCCATCAGTTATACTGAGTATAATTCACCCCTCCACTTT; CDR3aa: CAISYTEYNSPLHF
j_gene: TRBJ2-1; abundance: NA; d_gene: TRBD2; v_gene: TRBV4-1; CDR3nt: TGCGCCAGCAGCCAAGAGGGGGCGGGGGGGCGGAATGAGCAGTTCTTC; CDR3aa: CASSQEGAGGRNEQFF
j_gene: TRBJ1-3; abundance: NA; d_gene: TRBD1; v_gene: TRBV3-1/TRBV3-2; CDR3nt: TGTGCCAGCAGCCAAGGCCCCGGGACAGGGTACACCATATATTTT; CDR3aa: CASSQGPGTGYTIYF
j_gene: TRBJ1-6; abundance: NA; d_gene: NA; v_gene: TRBV5-1; CDR3nt: TGCGCCAGCAGCTTGGAGGGGGAAATGTATTCACCCCTCCACTTT; CDR3aa: CASSLEGEMYSPLHF
j_gene: TRBJ1-3; abundance: NA; d_gene: NA; v_gene: TRBV9; CDR3nt: TGTGCCAGCAGCCTCGGGGGATCTGGAAACACCATATATTTT; CDR3aa: CASSLGGSGNTIYF
j_gene: TRBJ1-1; abundance: NA; d_gene: TRBD1; v_gene: TRBV19; CDR3nt: TGTGCCAGTAGTCAGGGACAGCGTAGAGACACTGAAGCTTTCTTT; CDR3aa: CASSQGQRRDTEAFF
j_gene: TRBJ1-6; abundance: NA; d_gene: TRBD1; v_gene: TRBV28; CDR3nt: TGTGCCAGCAGGGCGACCCGGGACAGGGATAATTCACCCCTCCACTTT; CDR3aa: CASRATRDRDNSPLHF
j_gene: TRBJ1-6; abundance: NA; d_gene: NA; v_gene: TRBV25-1; CDR3nt: TGTGCCAGCAGTGGAACTAGGGGGTATAATTCACCCCTCCACTTT; CDR3aa: CASSGTRGYNSPLHF
j_gene: TRBJ2-1; abundance: NA; d_gene: NA; v_gene: TRBV6-1; CDR3nt: TGTGCCAGCAGTGAAATCCTCTCCGGGGTGGGGGCTTACTACAATGAGCAGTTCTTC; CDR3aa: CASSEILSGVGAYYNEQFF
j_gene: TRBJ2-3; abundance: few; d_gene: NA; v_gene: TRBV5-4; CDR3nt: TGTGCCAGCAGTCTGGACAGTTATACGCAGTATTTT; CDR3aa: CASSLDSYTQYF
j_gene: TRBJ1-2; abundance: few; d_gene: NA; v_gene: TRBV18; CDR3nt: TGTGCCAGCTCACCACCCTCTGGGCACTATGGCTACACCTTC; CDR3aa: CASSPPSGHYGYTF
j_gene: TRBJ2-1; abundance: NA; d_gene: TRBD2; v_gene: TRBV18; CDR3nt: TGTGCCAGCTCACCCATCAGCGGGGGCGGATACAATGAGCAGTTCTTC; CDR3aa: CASSPISGGGYNEQFF
j_gene: TRBJ2-1; abundance: once; d_gene: NA; v_gene: TRBV15; CDR3nt: TGTGCCACCAGCAGCTCCTCCAGGGTGGGCAATGAGCAGTTCTTC; CDR3aa: CATSSSSRVGNEQFF
j_gene: TRBJ2-3; abundance: NA; d_gene: TRBD2; v_gene: TRBV6-5; CDR3nt: TGTGCCAGCAGCGGACTAGCGGGGGGCCAAGATACGCAGTATTTT; CDR3aa: CASSGLAGGQDTQYF
j_gene: TRBJ2-2; abundance: once; d_gene: NA; v_gene: TRBV5-1; CDR3nt: TGCGCCAGCAGCTTAGACAGAGTAAGCACCGGGGAGCTGTTTTTT; CDR3aa: CASSLDRVSTGELFF
j_gene: TRBJ1-2; abundance: once; d_gene: TRBD1; v_gene: TRBV29-1; CDR3nt: TGCAGCGTTGAAGACCCGACAGGGGGTGTTCCCTTC; CDR3aa: CSVEDPTGGVPF
j_gene: TRBJ1-1; abundance: NA; d_gene: NA; v_gene: TRBV7-3; CDR3nt: TGTGCCAGCAGACCGATACAGATCATGAACACTGAAGCTTTCTTT; CDR3aa: CASRPIQIMNTEAFF
j_gene: TRBJ1-5; abundance: NA; d_gene: NA; v_gene: TRBV18; CDR3nt: TGTGCCAGCTCACCAGGGCGGGTAAATCAGCCCCAGCATTTT; CDR3aa: CASSPGRVNQPQHF
j_gene: TRBJ2-1; abundance: many; d_gene: NA; v_gene: TRBV7-3; CDR3nt: TGTGCCAGCAGCTTAACCGGGGGTGAGCAGTTCTTC; CDR3aa: CASSLTGGEQFF
j_gene: TRBJ2-3; abundance: NA; d_gene: TRBD2; v_gene: TRBV6-2/TRBV6-3; CDR3nt: TGTGCCAGCAGTTACCTAAGCGGGGGGGCTCATACGCAGTATTTT; CDR3aa: CASSYLSGGAHTQYF
j_gene: TRBJ1-5; abundance: NA; d_gene: TRBD1; v_gene: TRBV30; CDR3nt: TGTGCCTGGAGGAAACAGGGGGCTGGCAATCAGCCCCAGCATTTT; CDR3aa: CAWRKQGAGNQPQHF
j_gene: TRBJ1-5; abundance: NA; d_gene: NA; v_gene: TRBV7-2; CDR3nt: TGTGCCAGCAGCGTCCAGAGACTTAATCAGCCCCAGCATTTT; CDR3aa: CASSVQRLNQPQHF
j_gene: TRBJ2-2; abundance: NA; d_gene: NA; v_gene: TRBV29-1; CDR3nt: TGCAGCGTTGCTTGGGGCTCCTTCTCCGGGGAGCTGTTTTTT; CDR3aa: CSVAWGSFSGELFF
j_gene: TRBJ1-1; abundance: NA; d_gene: TRBD1; v_gene: TRBV10-3; CDR3nt: TGTGCCATCAGTGAGTCGCCCGACAGGGTCGAAGCTTTCTTT; CDR3aa: CAISESPDRVEAFF
j_gene: TRBJ1-2; abundance: NA; d_gene: NA; v_gene: TRBV27; CDR3nt: TGTGCCAGCAGTTTAAACTGGGCGTCGGGCTACACCTTC; CDR3aa: CASSLNWASGYTF
j_gene: TRBJ1-1; abundance: NA; d_gene: NA; v_gene: TRBV11-2; CDR3nt: TGTGCCAGCAGCCATGGACAGAACACTGAAGCTTTCTTT; CDR3aa: CASSHGQNTEAFF
j_gene: TRBJ2-3; abundance: NA; d_gene: TRBD1; v_gene: TRBV19; CDR3nt: TGTGCCAGTAGTCACGGGACAGGGTCAGATACGCAGTATTTT; CDR3aa: CASSHGTGSDTQYF
j_gene: TRBJ1-5; abundance: NA; d_gene: TRBD1; v_gene: TRBV9; CDR3nt: TGTGCCAGCAGCGTAGATGTATTCTGGGGGACAGGGTATAGCAATCAGCCCCAGCATTTT; CDR3aa: CASSVDVFWGTGYSNQPQHF
j_gene: TRBJ1-1; abundance: NA; d_gene: NA; v_gene: TRBV20-1; CDR3nt: TGCAGTGCTACCCGACGGAGGGAAGCTTTCTTT; CDR3aa: CSATRRREAFF
j_gene: TRBJ2-1; abundance: once; d_gene: TRBD1; v_gene: TRBV4-1; CDR3nt: TGCGCCAGCAGCCTAACACAGGGGGATGAGCAGTTCTTC; CDR3aa: CASSLTQGDEQFF
j_gene: TRBJ1-4; abundance: once; d_gene: NA; v_gene: TRBV30; CDR3nt: TGTGCCTGGAGTCTGGCGGGGGCGCGTGGTGAAAAACTGTTTTTT; CDR3aa: CAWSLAGARGEKLFF
j_gene: TRBJ1-2; abundance: NA; d_gene: TRBD1; v_gene: TRBV27; CDR3nt: TGTGCCAGCAAAGAGGGGACAGGGGGCGCCGGGAACTATGGCTACACCTTC; CDR3aa: CASKEGTGGAGNYGYTF
j_gene: TRBJ1-2; abundance: NA; d_gene: NA; v_gene: TRBV30; CDR3nt: TGTGCCTGGAGTAAGAGGTTTTCCGCTGGCTACACCTTC; CDR3aa: CAWSKRFSAGYTF
j_gene: TRBJ1-2; abundance: NA; d_gene: TRBD1; v_gene: TRBV6-5; CDR3nt: TGTGCCACCTCACCCGCAGGGGGCTATGGCTACACCTTC; CDR3aa: CATSPAGGYGYTF
j_gene: TRBJ2-1; abundance: NA; d_gene: TRBD2; v_gene: TRBV2; CDR3nt: TGTGCCAGCAGTGACAGGGGGCCACGACTAGCGGGGTTTAATGAGCAGTTCTTC; CDR3aa: CASSDRGPRLAGFNEQFF
j_gene: TRBJ2-5; abundance: few; d_gene: TRBD1; v_gene: TRBV7-9; CDR3nt: TGTGCCAGCAGCTTAGGGCTAGGGGGCGAGACCCAGTACTTC; CDR3aa: CASSLGLGGETQYF
j_gene: TRBJ2-5; abundance: NA; d_gene: TRBD1; v_gene: TRBV11-2; CDR3nt: TGTGCCAGCAGCCAGGAAAGGACAGGGGAATTGACCCAGTACTTC; CDR3aa: CASSQERTGELTQYF
j_gene: TRBJ2-7; abundance: NA; d_gene: NA; v_gene: TRBV19; CDR3nt: TGTGCCAGTAGTATTTCAGGATCCTACGAGCAGTACTTC; CDR3aa: CASSISGSYEQYF
j_gene: TRBJ2-5; abundance: NA; d_gene: NA; v_gene: TRBV2; CDR3nt: TGTGCCAGCAGTGTAGAAGAGACCCAGTACTTC; CDR3aa: CASSVEETQYF
j_gene: TRBJ1-5; abundance: NA; d_gene: TRBD1; v_gene: TRBV28; CDR3nt: TGTGCCAGCATGGGACAGTTAAATCAGCCCCAGCATTTT; CDR3aa: CASMGQLNQPQHF
j_gene: TRBJ1-4; abundance: NA; d_gene: NA; v_gene: TRBV5-1; CDR3nt: TGCGCCAGCAGTTGGGGGCAAGGTGAAAAACTGTTTTTT; CDR3aa: CASSWGQGEKLFF
j_gene: TRBJ2-1; abundance: NA; d_gene: TRBD1; v_gene: TRBV6-5; CDR3nt: TGTGCCAGCAGCCGGGACAGGGGAAAGCGCAATGAGCAGTTCTTC; CDR3aa: CASSRDRGKRNEQFF
j_gene: TRBJ2-7; abundance: NA; d_gene: NA; v_gene: TRBV7-2; CDR3nt: TGTGCCAGCAGCTTAGGTGGCAGGGCCTACGAGCAGTACTTC; CDR3aa: CASSLGGRAYEQYF
j_gene: TRBJ1-6; abundance: NA; d_gene: TRBD1; v_gene: TRBV7-2; CDR3nt: TGTGCCAGCAGAAGACAGGGGGCTGAGTATTCACCCCTCCACTTT; CDR3aa: CASRRQGAEYSPLHF
j_gene: TRBJ1-2; abundance: NA; d_gene: TRBD1; v_gene: TRBV28; CDR3nt: TGTGCCAGCAGGGGAGACAGGGGTCGCGGCTACACCTTC; CDR3aa: CASRGDRGRGYTF
j_gene: TRBJ2-2; abundance: NA; d_gene: NA; v_gene: TRBV21-1; CDR3nt: TGTGCCAGCAGCAAGCCAGCGAACACCGGGGAGCTGTTTTTT; CDR3aa: CASSKPANTGELFF
j_gene: TRBJ2-3; abundance: NA; d_gene: TRBD1; v_gene: TRBV5-1; CDR3nt: TGCGCCAGCAGCCCTAGACAGGGTAGAAACACAGATACGCAGTATTTT; CDR3aa: CASSPRQGRNTDTQYF
j_gene: TRBJ1-1; abundance: NA; d_gene: NA; v_gene: TRBV5-4; CDR3nt: TGTGCCAGCAGCTTGGACAGGCTGAACACTGAAGCTTTCTTT; CDR3aa: CASSLDRLNTEAFF
j_gene: TRBJ1-6; abundance: NA; d_gene: NA; v_gene: TRBV5-5; CDR3nt: TGTGCCAGCAGCCCCCATACGCGGGTGCTCGATAATTCACCCCTCCACTTT; CDR3aa: CASSPHTRVLDNSPLHF